This is a list of T cell receptor beta chains from one sample in a study of CD8 T cell repertoires and HIV-1 epitope variants. Which antigens these TCRs recognize remains unknown. TCRdb's table, derived via immunoSEQ multiplex PCR, lists solely in-frame clones and lacks some. The repertoire holds roughly 4,500 clones, with approximately 64% as singletons. Sequencing was done on a sample of cultured CD8+ T cells derived from PBMCs. Every receptor here comes from a male donor with HIV. CDR3s include the opening cysteine and the closing phenylalanine or tryptophan. A D gene is named only where the DNA matches it firmly. The size of a clone is reported for some rows only, either as once, few or many, or as a class for expanded clones.

V gene: TRBV5-8; D gene: -; clone size: few; J gene: TRBJ2-7; CDR3 protein: CASGPIGAVNYEQYF; CDR3 DNA: TGTGCCAGCGGACCTATAGGTGCAGTCAACTACGAGCAGTACTTC
V gene: TRBV5-6; D gene: -; clone size: few; J gene: TRBJ2-1; CDR3 protein: CASSLVSNEQFF; CDR3 DNA: TGTGCCAGCAGCTTGGTATCCAATGAGCAGTTCTTC
V gene: TRBV11-2; D gene: -; clone size: -; J gene: TRBJ2-3; CDR3 protein: CASSLDSRRFLQYF; CDR3 DNA: TGTGCCAGCAGCTTAGATTCACGGAGATTCTTGCAGTATTTT
V gene: TRBV7-9; D gene: TRBD1; clone size: few; J gene: TRBJ1-5; CDR3 protein: CASSLALTGAQPQHF; CDR3 DNA: TGTGCCAGCAGCTTAGCGCTGACAGGGGCTCAGCCCCAGCATTTT
V gene: TRBV5-8; D gene: TRBD2; clone size: -; J gene: TRBJ2-1; CDR3 protein: CASGLRGGDEQFF; CDR3 DNA: TGTGCCAGCGGTCTTAGGGGAGGGGATGAGCAGTTCTTC
V gene: TRBV28; D gene: TRBD2; clone size: -; J gene: TRBJ2-1; CDR3 protein: CASSLGSGGFNEQFF; CDR3 DNA: TGTGCCAGCAGTTTAGGGTCGGGAGGGTTCAATGAGCAGTTCTTC
V gene: TRBV11-3; D gene: TRBD1; clone size: once; J gene: TRBJ2-2; CDR3 protein: CASSFHRGIGELFF; CDR3 DNA: TGTGCCAGCAGCTTTCACAGGGGGATCGGGGAGCTGTTTTTT
V gene: TRBV28; D gene: -; clone size: -; J gene: TRBJ2-1; CDR3 protein: CASSFAAVWGDEQFF; CDR3 DNA: TGTGCCAGCAGTTTCGCCGCCGTATGGGGGGATGAGCAGTTCTTC
V gene: TRBV4-3; D gene: -; clone size: large; J gene: TRBJ1-1; CDR3 protein: CASSQDVGQGNTEAFF; CDR3 DNA: TGCGCCAGCAGCCAAGATGTTGGGCAGGGGAACACTGAAGCTTTCTTT
V gene: TRBV27; D gene: -; clone size: -; J gene: TRBJ2-3; CDR3 protein: CASSLSRASRTGNTQYF; CDR3 DNA: TGTGCCAGCAGTTTATCGAGGGCCTCCAGGACGGGAAATACGCAGTATTTT
V gene: TRBV9; D gene: -; clone size: -; J gene: TRBJ1-6; CDR3 protein: CASSVEGGEASPLHF; CDR3 DNA: TGTGCCAGCAGCGTAGAAGGGGGTGAGGCTTCACCCCTCCACTTT
V gene: TRBV2; D gene: -; clone size: large; J gene: TRBJ2-1; CDR3 protein: CASSEGGTLNEQFF; CDR3 DNA: TGTGCCAGCAGTGAGGGGGGGACATTGAATGAGCAGTTCTTC
V gene: TRBV2; D gene: TRBD2; clone size: -; J gene: TRBJ2-7; CDR3 protein: CASSENAAGGRYEQYF; CDR3 DNA: TGTGCCAGCAGTGAAAACGCAGCGGGAGGCAGGTACGAGCAGTACTTC
V gene: TRBV13; D gene: TRBD1; clone size: once; J gene: TRBJ1-2; CDR3 protein: CASSSQEDRVYGYTF; CDR3 DNA: TGTGCCAGCAGCTCGCAGGAGGACAGGGTCTATGGCTACACCTTC
V gene: TRBV29-1; D gene: TRBD1; clone size: -; J gene: TRBJ2-7; CDR3 protein: CSVEDPQQGGSYEQYF; CDR3 DNA: TGCAGCGTTGAAGATCCTCAACAGGGGGGCTCCTACGAGCAGTACTTC
V gene: TRBV2; D gene: TRBD1; clone size: -; J gene: TRBJ1-2; CDR3 protein: CAGETGQLYGYTF; CDR3 DNA: TGTGCCGGGGAAACGGGACAGCTATATGGCTACACCTTC
V gene: TRBV4-2; D gene: -; clone size: -; J gene: TRBJ2-7; CDR3 protein: CASSQELFYEQYF; CDR3 DNA: TGTGCCAGCAGCCAAGAGCTCTTCTACGAGCAGTACTTC
V gene: TRBV9; D gene: TRBD1; clone size: -; J gene: TRBJ1-3; CDR3 protein: CASSTWTGGDTIYF; CDR3 DNA: TGTGCCAGCAGCACCTGGACAGGGGGGGACACCATATATTTT
V gene: TRBV4-3; D gene: -; clone size: -; J gene: TRBJ2-7; CDR3 protein: CASSQGSEQYF; CDR3 DNA: TGCGCCAGCAGCCAAGGGTCCGAGCAGTACTTC
V gene: TRBV6-5; D gene: -; clone size: few; J gene: TRBJ1-1; CDR3 protein: CASSYKTGPGGTEAFF; CDR3 DNA: TGTGCCAGCAGTTATAAAACAGGCCCCGGGGGCACTGAAGCTTTCTTT
V gene: TRBV28; D gene: -; clone size: once; J gene: TRBJ2-7; CDR3 protein: CASNSGGEQYF; CDR3 DNA: TGTGCCAGCAACTCTGGCGGCGAGCAGTACTTC
V gene: TRBV9; D gene: TRBD2; clone size: -; J gene: TRBJ2-5; CDR3 protein: CASSVASSGGETQYF; CDR3 DNA: TGTGCCAGCAGCGTAGCTTCGAGCGGGGGGGAGACCCAGTACTTC
V gene: TRBV5-1; D gene: -; clone size: -; J gene: TRBJ2-1; CDR3 protein: CASSLTSSFPNEQFF; CDR3 DNA: TGCGCCAGCAGCTTAACTAGCTCCTTCCCCAATGAGCAGTTCTTC
V gene: TRBV28; D gene: -; clone size: -; J gene: TRBJ2-1; CDR3 protein: CASSLNINEQFF; CDR3 DNA: TGTGCCAGCAGTTTAAACATCAATGAGCAGTTCTTC
V gene: TRBV19; D gene: -; clone size: few; J gene: TRBJ2-5; CDR3 protein: CASSIGGGRETQYF; CDR3 DNA: TGTGCCAGTAGTATAGGTGGGGGTAGAGAGACCCAGTACTTC
V gene: TRBV2; D gene: -; clone size: -; J gene: TRBJ1-5; CDR3 protein: CASKAPYSNQPQHF; CDR3 DNA: TGTGCCAGCAAGGCGCCCTATAGCAATCAGCCCCAGCATTTT
V gene: TRBV28; D gene: TRBD2; clone size: -; J gene: TRBJ2-5; CDR3 protein: CASSFGVLAGALETQYF; CDR3 DNA: TGTGCCAGCAGTTTTGGGGTACTAGCGGGAGCTTTGGAGACCCAGTACTTC
V gene: TRBV4-3; D gene: -; clone size: -; J gene: TRBJ1-1; CDR3 protein: CASSQDRASGNTEAFF; CDR3 DNA: TGCGCCAGCAGCCAAGATCGGGCGTCTGGGAACACTGAAGCTTTCTTT
V gene: TRBV5-4; D gene: -; clone size: -; J gene: TRBJ1-2; CDR3 protein: CASSLGTNDNYGYTF; CDR3 DNA: TGTGCCAGCAGCTTGGGAACAAACGACAACTATGGCTACACCTTC
V gene: TRBV5-6; D gene: -; clone size: -; J gene: TRBJ2-5; CDR3 protein: CASSRQTSRSMTQYF; CDR3 DNA: TGTGCCAGCAGCCGACAGACTAGTCGAAGCATGACCCAGTACTTC
V gene: TRBV6-6; D gene: -; clone size: -; J gene: TRBJ2-7; CDR3 protein: CASSQGEKGYEQYF; CDR3 DNA: TGTGCCAGCAGTCAAGGGGAGAAAGGATACGAGCAGTACTTC
V gene: TRBV19; D gene: -; clone size: once; J gene: TRBJ2-7; CDR3 protein: CASSPQVWYEQYF; CDR3 DNA: TGTGCCAGTAGTCCCCAGGTCTGGTACGAGCAGTACTTC
V gene: TRBV30; D gene: -; clone size: -; J gene: TRBJ2-1; CDR3 protein: CAWGEGEEQFF; CDR3 DNA: TGTGCCTGGGGGGAAGGAGAGGAGCAGTTCTTC
V gene: TRBV27; D gene: -; clone size: few; J gene: TRBJ2-1; CDR3 protein: CASTLTASSYNEQFF; CDR3 DNA: TGTGCCAGCACTCTGACCGCAAGCTCCTACAATGAGCAGTTCTTC
V gene: TRBV27; D gene: -; clone size: -; J gene: TRBJ2-1; CDR3 protein: CASSLSGSSSYNEQFF; CDR3 DNA: TGTGCCAGCAGTTTAAGCGGATCGAGCTCCTACAATGAGCAGTTCTTC
V gene: TRBV7-2; D gene: TRBD2; clone size: -; J gene: TRBJ2-7; CDR3 protein: CASSLGLAGYEQYF; CDR3 DNA: TGTGCCAGCAGCTTAGGACTAGCGGGGTACGAGCAGTACTTC
V gene: TRBV7-9; D gene: -; clone size: -; J gene: TRBJ2-1; CDR3 protein: CASSLGDPGPPPYEQFF; CDR3 DNA: TGTGCCAGCAGCTTAGGGGATCCGGGACCCCCTCCGTATGAGCAGTTCTTC
V gene: TRBV5-5; D gene: -; clone size: -; J gene: TRBJ2-1; CDR3 protein: CASSLGLASYNEQFF; CDR3 DNA: TGTGCCAGCAGCTTGGGACTGGCCTCCTACAATGAGCAGTTCTTC
V gene: TRBV4-1; D gene: -; clone size: few; J gene: TRBJ2-7; CDR3 protein: CASSRILDYEQYF; CDR3 DNA: TGCGCCAGCAGCCGTATACTCGACTACGAGCAGTACTTC
V gene: TRBV11-2; D gene: TRBD1; clone size: -; J gene: TRBJ2-7; CDR3 protein: CASSSPNGVSGQSSYEQYF; CDR3 DNA: TGTGCCAGCAGCTCACCAAACGGCGTTTCGGGACAGAGCTCCTACGAGCAGTACTTC
V gene: TRBV6-6; D gene: TRBD1; clone size: once; J gene: TRBJ2-1; CDR3 protein: CASSYFDRDNEQFF; CDR3 DNA: TGTGCCAGCAGTTACTTTGACAGGGACAATGAGCAGTTCTTC
V gene: TRBV7-3; D gene: -; clone size: -; J gene: TRBJ2-3; CDR3 protein: CASSSSGDTQYF; CDR3 DNA: TGTGCCAGCAGCTCCTCAGGGGATACGCAGTATTTT
V gene: TRBV10-3; D gene: -; clone size: once; J gene: TRBJ1-1; CDR3 protein: CAISEIQKVTEAFF; CDR3 DNA: TGTGCCATCAGTGAAATACAGAAGGTGACTGAAGCTTTCTTT
V gene: TRBV4-2; D gene: TRBD1; clone size: few; J gene: TRBJ1-2; CDR3 protein: CASSPNSGTGLDGYTF; CDR3 DNA: TGTGCCAGCAGCCCTAACTCCGGGACAGGATTAGATGGCTACACCTTC
V gene: TRBV11-3; D gene: -; clone size: -; J gene: TRBJ1-1; CDR3 protein: CASSLGGEAFF; CDR3 DNA: TGTGCCAGCAGCTTAGGGGGGGAAGCTTTCTTT
V gene: TRBV19; D gene: -; clone size: -; J gene: TRBJ2-7; CDR3 protein: CASSIASGVGHQAYEQYF; CDR3 DNA: TGTGCCAGTAGTATAGCTTCAGGGGTGGGGCATCAGGCCTACGAGCAGTACTTC
V gene: TRBV5-6; D gene: -; clone size: -; J gene: TRBJ2-7; CDR3 protein: CASSFWGSSYEQYF; CDR3 DNA: TGTGCCAGCAGCTTTTGGGGGAGCTCCTACGAGCAGTACTTC
V gene: TRBV29-1; D gene: -; clone size: -; J gene: TRBJ1-3; CDR3 protein: CSVEESGNTIYF; CDR3 DNA: TGCAGCGTTGAAGAATCTGGAAACACCATATATTTT
V gene: TRBV11-3; D gene: TRBD2; clone size: -; J gene: TRBJ2-7; CDR3 protein: CASSLERVLAGVYEQYF; CDR3 DNA: TGTGCCAGCAGCTTAGAAAGGGTACTAGCGGGAGTATACGAGCAGTACTTC
V gene: TRBV9; D gene: -; clone size: -; J gene: TRBJ2-5; CDR3 protein: CASTPGGGRGETQYF; CDR3 DNA: TGTGCCAGCACCCCCGGTGGAGGGAGAGGGGAGACCCAGTACTTC
V gene: TRBV11-2; D gene: TRBD2; clone size: once; J gene: TRBJ2-5; CDR3 protein: CASSESGGLYQETQYF; CDR3 DNA: TGTGCCAGCAGCGAAAGCGGGGGGCTGTACCAAGAGACCCAGTACTTC